This TCR beta chain was captured by sequencing in a study of cytomegalovirus exposure and HLA in healthy donors. Overall study: An early release of data contained about 85 million unique TCRs, which came from HLA-typed donors. Regarding the study as a whole: Diagnosis of cytomegalovirus status made by the classifier reportedly showed high specificity and sensitivity.

The V gene lost 2 bases and the J gene lost 10 bases, with 15 bases spanning the gap. Germline V lookup: CDR1 KGHSH, CDR2 LQKENI. CDR3 length: 15 amino acids. Of note for this clone: No antigen is known for it.

PCR used 60 Vbeta primers and 13 Jbeta primers. The method was immunoSEQ multiplex PCR; TCRdb's version includes in-frame clones alone and lacks a portion of them. The repertoire holds some 95,000 clones, with 69% as singletons. The sequence derives from a female donor in good health and CMV-seronegative. The chain has TRBV18 and TRBJ1-6, with D possibly being TRBD1 (6 bases). What was sequenced was PBMCs. For the CDR3, the DNA is TGTGCCAGCTCACCAAACAGGGATTCACGCTCACCCCTCCACTTT. Amino acid sequence: CASSPNRDSRSPLHF.